This T cell receptor (beta chain) derives from a study of T cells in Graves' hyperthyroidism and ophthalmopathy. Study-level findings and limits: Blood also contained most expanded thyroid clonotypes above 0.001. A model using 13 V-J features told ophthalmopathy apart from stable hyperthyroidism.

In germline, CDR1 is SGHVS, CDR2 FQNEAQ. Trimming left V 1 base short and J 18 bases short, with 13 bases between. The CDR3 covers 12 residues. Patients were excluded because of uncontrolled infection, other autoimmune disease, pregnancy or lactation. Notes on this clonotype: The antigen is undetermined.

The investigators amplified TCR beta CDR3 regions from RNA transcripts. First-round RT-PCR with HTBI primers amplified the TCR CDR3 region. TCRdb recomputed calls from the multiplex PCR reads with MiXCR, one row per CDR3 protein. The sample records around 600,000 distinct CDR3 sequences, roughly 46% being singletons. The receptor was isolated from an adult man with Graves' disease, either hyperthyroidism or ophthalmopathy (not recorded which). The chain couples TRBV7-8 to TRBJ1-6; D unresolved. Source material: peripheral blood or thyroid tissue (not recorded which). CDR3 DNA sequence: TGTGCCAGCAGCTTAGAGTTGTCGGAACACCACTTT. This codes for CASSLELSEHHF.